The source of this T cell receptor (beta chain) is a study of T cell changes during pregnancy in multiple sclerosis. The method was immunoSEQ multiplex PCR; TCRdb's version includes in-frame clones alone and lacks a portion of them. This sample carries 65,000 to 80,000 clones, just over 90% of them seen once, and the ten largest clones take 1.5%. The V gene's germline CDR1 is SEHNR and CDR2 FQNEAQ (reference sequence). The CDR3 spans 14 residues. V lost 2 bases to trimming and J lost 7 bases; unmatched junction nucleotides: 7. This receptor was obtained from a female donor with multiple sclerosis, enrolled in a pregnancy study. The sequencing here drew on peripheral blood, taken in the third trimester of pregnancy. The rearrangement joins TRBV7-9 to TRBJ1-2, with 7 bases identical to TRBD1. This CDR3 is CASSLSEGASGYTF. The CDR3 nucleotides are TGTGCCAGCAGCTTATCTGAGGGGGCAAGTGGCTACACCTTC.